This TCR beta chain was sequenced for a study of blood T cell repertoires in COVID-19. Per the authors' pipeline: Quantification of nucleated cells was approximated via reference gene primer amplification. TCRdb's copy holds only in-frame clones and misses some; the assay was immunoSEQ multiplex PCR. V, J and clone size were drawn from that table, and D and trimming were deduced from the DNA. The table has approximately 450,000 clones, roughly 90% seen once. This TCR came from a young woman with acute or convalescent COVID-19. Sequenced sample: peripheral blood.

CDR3 sequence (DNA): TGTGCCAGCACCCGGGACCGTGGGGGGGGTTACGAGCAGTACTTC. It yields the protein CASTRDRGGGYEQYF. The genes are TRBV6-5 and TRBJ2-7; TRBD2 aligns across 7 bases. The germline V gene encodes CDR1 MNHEY and CDR2 SVGAGI. V shed 7 bases and J 4 bases; nucleotides not matched to a gene: 13. CDR3 size: 15 residues.